This T cell receptor beta chain originates from a study of early stage breast cancer tumors (dated by TCRdb to the late 2010s). About the full investigation: Of the approximately 15 invasive breast tumors, roughly 13 were found to be estrogen receptor-positive, progesterone receptor-positive and HER2-negative. Across all samples, over 2,000,000 templates representing under 1.3 million unique clonotypes were detected. Of the roughly 12 ER+/PR+/HER2- tumors, eight were classified as invasive ductal carcinomas and four as invasive lobular carcinomas. The average read coverage per sample was around 10-fold. Paper-wide results and their limitations: Chain pairing and functional markers such as CD4, CD8 and FOXP3 were not captured by bulk genomic DNA sequencing of unsorted cells. Compared with adjacent normal breast tissue, tumors had approximately 2.5-fold higher T cell density and higher clonality. Greater similarity was observed between blood and normal breast repertoires than between blood and tumor repertoires, and tumor was distinguished from normal in about 85% of the 16 patients when each tissue was compared with blood. Enriched TCRB sequences shared across patients were mostly commonly generated sequences, unlikely to play an important role in the tumor microenvironment. Because the cohort was small, analysis by tumor subtype was not possible.

Adjacent normal breast tissue was collected roughly 1.7-4 cm away from the tumor, rinsed in PBS and stored in prechilled RNAlater. Because normal breast tissue has high lipid content and low cell density, roughly 100-300 mg of normal breast tissue was often needed to obtain enough DNA. The study profiled bulk TCR beta-chain repertoires in matched peripheral blood, tumor and adjacent normal breast tissue taken from some 15 patients with early-stage breast cancer. The Qiagen AllPrep DNA/RNA Mini kit was used to extract genomic DNA. With regard to this clone: This clone's antigen is unknown. No much larger clone exists at a distance of one base, and base qualities are not known.

The CDR3 sequence holds 16 residues, the cysteine and phenylalanine included. Left in the record is the CDR3 DNA by itself, 48 bases read in frame from the first base. The germline V gene (reference sequence) yields LNHDA for CDR1 and SQIVND for CDR2. After removal of 7 bases from V and 8 bases from J, the junction retains 14 bases not matched to a gene. Each sample was amplified as two independent genomic DNA replicates: approximately 0.49 ug for blood and about 1.4 ug for tumor or normal breast. TCRB sequencing of genomic DNA was carried out with the ImmunoSeq Intro kit according to the manufacturer's instructions. Multiplex PCR was run for roughly 30 cycles using proprietary primers and spike-in control sequences for absolute quantification. Single-end 150-bp reads were used to sequence an 87-bp fragment spanning the CDR3 plus the flanking V and J genes. Seven samples, each with two replicates, were multiplexed per lane of an Illumina MiSeq using version 3.0 chemistry. As for the original processing: Raw data were processed with the vendor's proprietary pipeline, and both replicates were merged into a single result per sample. Productive rearrangements sharing the V-gene family, CDR3 amino acid sequence and J-gene segment were defined as clonotypes. Clonality was computed as 1 minus the normalized Shannon entropy (Pielou evenness) of TCRB abundances. T cell density was estimated by dividing total templates by the number of input cells inferred from the DNA input amount. Recon was used with default parameters to estimate total repertoire diversity and clonality. Tumor-enriched clonotypes were defined as having over 0.1% abundance in tumor and at least 32-fold higher abundance than in normal breast. What TCRdb holds here is the immuneACCESS table cut down to in-frame rearrangements. Part of the clones is not present; checked against another copy, under half of the missing clones reflect an unresolved V gene, and the others are unexplained. V and J calls and clone size come straight from that table; D and trimming were deduced from the DNA. A total of some 10,000 clones appear in this sample, roughly 79% of them only once. Approximately 10% of the sample is in the top ten clones.

The sequenced sample was normal breast tissue next to the tumor. The receptor was isolated from a person aged 40 to 50 with breast cancer. The V and J genes are TRBV19 and TRBJ1-4, with 9 bases in between that match TRBD1. The sequenced DNA: TGTGCCAGTACCTACCCTGCCGGGACAGGGAGGGAAAAACTGTTTTTT. Translated, this is CASTYPAGTGREKLFF.